These T cell receptor beta chains were read from a single sample in a study of beta chain features in type 1 diabetes. Sequencing used immunoSEQ multiplex PCR; TCRdb keeps in-frame clones, though not all of them. The sample lists hundreds of thousands of clones; roughly an eighth were seen once. The source material was naive CD4+ T cells from blood. Receptor source: a woman younger than 35 in good health. The CDR3 runs from the conserved cysteine through the conserved F or W. Fields, in order: D gene, V gene, J gene, CDR3 protein. The D gene is left open where the match is weak.

>NA|TRBV29-1|TRBJ2-5
CSVAGTGMGETQYF
>NA|TRBV21-1|TRBJ2-6
CASSKDGTSGGASGANVLTF
>NA|TRBV2|TRBJ2-3
CASSPRARDTQYF
>NA|TRBV7-9|TRBJ2-3
CASSSRVGSTDTQYF
>NA|TRBV2|TRBJ2-1
CASLGSGRYNEQFF
>NA|TRBV6-1|TRBJ2-7
CASRDLYEQYF
>NA|TRBV7-9|TRBJ2-3
CASSLDGVGPDTQYF
>NA|TRBV6-5|TRBJ2-7
CASRALGVEQYF
>NA|TRBV6-5|TRBJ2-3
CASSYGQGGDTQYF
>NA|TRBV29-1|TRBJ1-3
CSATRDLGNTIYF
>NA|TRBV27|TRBJ1-2
CASRMSANNIANYGYTF
>NA|TRBV9|TRBJ1-2
CASSVSTGYGYTF
>NA|TRBV2|TRBJ1-1
CASSEALTEAFF
>TRBD1|TRBV4-2|TRBJ2-2
CASSQAFRDSNTGELFF
>NA|TRBV7-3|TRBJ1-4
CASSPSAVTNEKLFF
>NA|TRBV7-2|TRBJ1-6
CASSLEGYNSPLHF
>TRBD2|TRBV7-3|TRBJ2-3
CASSRRGNTDTQYF
>NA|TRBV15|TRBJ1-2
CATSTNRFYGYTF
>NA|TRBV5-4|TRBJ2-1
CASSSVENEQFF
>NA|TRBV5-1|TRBJ2-5
CASSSFRGGKETQYF
>NA|TRBV11-3|TRBJ2-1
CASSLEDRDYGNEQFF
>NA|TRBV7-3|TRBJ2-3
CASSAGSDTQYF
>NA|TRBV6-6|TRBJ1-5
CASSSEGRGNQPQHF
>NA|TRBV4-1|TRBJ2-1
CASSQALSSESGSEQFF
>TRBD2|TRBV28|TRBJ2-1
CASSLSGGHYNEQFF
>NA|TRBV15|TRBJ2-7
CATSRGTEYEQYF
>NA|TRBV2|TRBJ1-2
CASSPSIDGYTF
>NA|TRBV18|TRBJ2-1
CASSPAGWGYNEQFF
>TRBD2|TRBV30|TRBJ2-3
CAWSVQRTSGYGGTQYF
>NA|TRBV19|TRBJ1-2
CASMERDGYTF
>TRBD1|TRBV9|TRBJ2-3
CASSVNRGQGMADTQYF
>TRBD2|TRBV4-2|TRBJ2-1
CASSQTGLAHGGDEQFF
>TRBD2|TRBV29-1|TRBJ2-3
CGSQTGLATDTQYF
>NA|TRBV5-1|TRBJ2-2
CASSSRQGLTGELFF
>TRBD1|TRBV20-1|TRBJ1-6
CSASPGGSLHF
>NA|TRBV6-6|TRBJ2-7
CASSYDLLVSF
>NA|TRBV23-1|TRBJ2-1
CASSQSRVDNEQFF
>NA|TRBV10-3|TRBJ2-5
CAISEGGTVETQYF
>NA|TRBV4-3|TRBJ1-3
CASSLQQTSGNTIYF
>NA|TRBV4-1|TRBJ1-4
CASSQGRGATNEKLFF
>TRBD1|TRBV5-1|TRBJ2-7
CASSFSTGTGAYEQYF
>TRBD2|TRBV4-2|TRBJ2-1
CASSLGGTDYNEQFF
>NA|TRBV13|TRBJ1-6
CASSFRDSYNSPLHF
>NA|TRBV7-8|TRBJ1-1
CASSLGHYTEAFF
>NA|TRBV7-9|TRBJ1-1
CASSLEGNTEAFF
>TRBD2|TRBV7-2|TRBJ2-7
CASSPSGTSYEQYF
>NA|TRBV25-1|TRBJ2-1
CASSESGYAGIEQFF
>NA|TRBV18|TRBJ2-1
CASIRTPGSEQFF
>NA|TRBV2|TRBJ2-1
CASSKPGSSYNEQFF
>NA|TRBV27|TRBJ1-6
CASQDGLNSPLHF
>NA|TRBV5-1|TRBJ2-7
CASSLVLASYEQYF
>TRBD1|TRBV18|TRBJ1-1
CASSPRPGQGSSKNTEAFF
>NA|TRBV2|TRBJ2-1
CASSVSGEQFF